The 10 T cell receptor beta chains reported below all come from one sample, sequenced in a study of blood T cell repertoires in COVID-19 (dated by TCRdb to 2018 to 2021). The library was obtained by the immunoSEQ multiplex PCR assay. TCRdb mirrors the immuneACCESS table, restricted to in-frame sequences. Some clones are absent from its copies; in checked studies, under half trace to an unresolved V gene, and the reason for the others is unknown. For this sample the table gives roughly 150,000 clones, of which 80% to 85% were detected only once. The leading ten clones occupy approximately 8% of the sample. The sequencing sample was made of peripheral blood. These receptors were collected from a human donor in a cohort sampled during active COVID-19.

V gene TRBV12-3 or TRBV12-4 combines with J gene TRBJ2-7; D is perhaps TRBD1 (5 bases). The germline V and J ends were trimmed by 6 bases and 5 bases, with 8 bases remaining between them. The CDR3 sequence is 11 residues long. The CDR3 spells CASSLTDEQYF. Written as DNA, the CDR3 is TGTGCCAGCAGCCTGACAGACGAGCAGTACTTC.

This sequence joins TRBV6-5 and TRBJ1-2, with 10 bases aligning to TRBD1. The CDR3 sequence is 15 residues long. The V gene's germline CDR1 is MNHEY and CDR2 SVGAGI. V was pared by 7 bases and J by 4 bases, with 9 bases of the junction left unmatched. The CDR3 spells CASIDRQGAGYGYTF. The CDR3 DNA reads TGTGCCAGCATCGATCGACAGGGGGCAGGCTATGGCTACACCTTC.

This chain uses TRBV5-1 with TRBJ2-5; 12 bases are a match to TRBD2. The CDR3 extends over 16 amino acids. The trim removed 3 bases at V and 1 base at J, leaving 4 bases unmatched. Germline CDR1 SGHRS, CDR2 YFSETQ. For the CDR3, the DNA is TGCGCCAGCAGCTCCCGGACTAGCGGGGTCCAAGAGACCCAGTACTTC. Its translation is CASSSRTSGVQETQYF.

The chain is built from TRBV6-5 and TRBJ1-1; no clear D. Looked up from germline, CDR1 is MNHEY and CDR2 is SVGAGI. The CDR3 has 13 amino acids. Between the trimmed V and J ends, which lost 6 bases and 1 base, there was a span of 9 bases. CDR3 bases: TGTGCCAGCAGCCGGGATTCGAACACTGAAGCTTTCTTT. Its protein is CASSRDSNTEAFF.

This chain joins TRBV9 and TRBJ1-1, with TRBD1 matching 7 bases. In germline, CDR1 is SGDLS, CDR2 YYNGEE. The CDR3 is 14 amino acids. With V trimmed by 4 bases and J by 3 bases, 6 bases remained unmatched. This chain's CDR3 is CASSSSTGYTEAFF. Written as DNA, the CDR3 is TGTGCCAGCAGCTCCTCGACAGGGTACACTGAAGCTTTCTTT.

This chain connects TRBV21-1 to TRBJ2-3; the table gives TRBD2 as D, unverified against the DNA. TRBV21-1 is noted as a pseudogene. The CDR3 runs to 20 residues. CDR3 DNA sequence: TGTGCCAGCAGCAAAGGTGGACTAGCGGGGGGTGAGGGTTCCACAGATACGCAGTATTTT. This translates into CASSKGGLAGGEGSTDTQYF.

This clone was found once. This chain joins TRBV3-1 (or the pseudogene TRBV3-2) and TRBJ2-1, with 9 bases identical to TRBD2. The V gene's germline CDR1 is LGHDT and CDR2 YNNKEL (reference sequence). The CDR3 loop spans 19 amino acids. Trimming took 7 bases from V and 0 from J; bases not matched to a gene: 16. CDR3 coding DNA: TGTGCCAGCACCCTACGTAGCGCGGGGGGGCCTAGCTCCTACAATGAGCAGTTCTTC. Protein sequence: CASTLRSAGGPSSYNEQFF.

V is TRBV21-1 and J is TRBJ2-7; the table's D call TRBD1 went unverified against the DNA. TRBV21-1 is classified as a pseudogene. CDR3 size: 14 residues. This CDR3 reads CASSGKGQKVEQYF. The CDR3, as DNA: TGTGCCAGCAGCGGTAAGGGGCAGAAGGTCGAGCAGTACTTC.

The chain recombines TRBV12-5 with TRBJ2-5, with a tentative D call TRBD2 (6 bases). The CDR3 totals 17 residues. Germline values: CDR1 LGHNT, CDR2 FRNRAP. Deletions cut 3 bases from V and 3 bases from J, with 20 bases between. The CDR3 sequence is CASGFRAWGGEKETQYF. The CDR3 DNA is TGTGCTAGTGGTTTTAGGGCATGGGGCGGGGAAAAAGAGACCCAGTACTTC.

The rearrangement joins TRBV19 to TRBJ1-2, with TRBD1 as a possible D gene (6 bases). CDR3 size: 16 residues. Trimming pared 5 bases from V and 4 bases from J, leaving 20 bases between. The germline CDR1 and CDR2 sequences are LNHDA and SQIVND (reference sequence). CDR3 bases: TGTGCCAGTAGTCTATCCCGGGACATCCGTTCCTATGGCTACACCTTC. This translates into CASSLSRDIRSYGYTF.